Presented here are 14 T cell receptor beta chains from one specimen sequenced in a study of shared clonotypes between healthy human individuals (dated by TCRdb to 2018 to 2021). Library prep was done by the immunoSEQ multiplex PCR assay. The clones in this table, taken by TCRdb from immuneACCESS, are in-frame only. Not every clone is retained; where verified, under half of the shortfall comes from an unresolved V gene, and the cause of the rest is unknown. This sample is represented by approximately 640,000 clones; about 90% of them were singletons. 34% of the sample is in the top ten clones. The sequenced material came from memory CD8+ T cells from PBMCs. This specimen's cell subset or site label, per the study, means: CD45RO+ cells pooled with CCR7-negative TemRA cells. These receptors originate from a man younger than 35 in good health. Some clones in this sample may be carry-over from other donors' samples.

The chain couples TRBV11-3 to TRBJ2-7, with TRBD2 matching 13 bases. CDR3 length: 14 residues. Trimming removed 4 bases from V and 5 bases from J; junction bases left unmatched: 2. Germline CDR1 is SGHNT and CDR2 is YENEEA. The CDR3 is CASSSGLAGDEQYF. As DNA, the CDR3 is TGTGCCAGCAGCTCCGGACTAGCGGGAGACGAGCAGTACTTC.

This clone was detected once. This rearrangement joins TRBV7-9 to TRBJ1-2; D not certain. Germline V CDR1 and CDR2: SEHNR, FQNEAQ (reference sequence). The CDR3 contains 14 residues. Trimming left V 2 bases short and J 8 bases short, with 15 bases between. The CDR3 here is CASSLFPGLDGYTF. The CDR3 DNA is TGTGCCAGCAGCTTATTCCCAGGATTAGACGGCTACACCTTC.

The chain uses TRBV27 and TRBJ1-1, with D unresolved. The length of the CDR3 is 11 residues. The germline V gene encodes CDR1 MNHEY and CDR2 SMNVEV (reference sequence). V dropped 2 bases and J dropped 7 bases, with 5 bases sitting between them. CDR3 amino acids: CASSLRDEAFF. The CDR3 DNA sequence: TGTGCCAGCAGTTTACGGGATGAAGCTTTCTTT.

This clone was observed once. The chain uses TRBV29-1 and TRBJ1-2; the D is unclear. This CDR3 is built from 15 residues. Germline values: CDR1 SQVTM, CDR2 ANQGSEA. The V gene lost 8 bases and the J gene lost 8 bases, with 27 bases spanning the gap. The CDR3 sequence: CSFEGGENQLQGYTF. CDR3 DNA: TGCAGCTTCGAGGGAGGAGAGAACCAACTGCAGGGCTACACCTTC.

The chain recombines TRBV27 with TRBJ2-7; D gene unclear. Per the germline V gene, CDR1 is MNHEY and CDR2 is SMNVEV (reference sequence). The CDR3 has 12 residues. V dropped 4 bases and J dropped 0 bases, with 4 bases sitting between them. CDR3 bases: TGTGCCAGCAGTTCCTACTCCTACGAGCAGTACTTC. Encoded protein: CASSSYSYEQYF.

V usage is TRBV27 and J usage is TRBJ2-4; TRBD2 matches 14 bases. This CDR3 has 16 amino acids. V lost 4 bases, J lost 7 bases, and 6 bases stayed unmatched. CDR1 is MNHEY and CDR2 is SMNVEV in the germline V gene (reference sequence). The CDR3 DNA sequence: TGTGCCAGCAGTTCGGGGACTAGCGGGAGTTTTAACATTCAGTACTTC. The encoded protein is CASSSGTSGSFNIQYF.

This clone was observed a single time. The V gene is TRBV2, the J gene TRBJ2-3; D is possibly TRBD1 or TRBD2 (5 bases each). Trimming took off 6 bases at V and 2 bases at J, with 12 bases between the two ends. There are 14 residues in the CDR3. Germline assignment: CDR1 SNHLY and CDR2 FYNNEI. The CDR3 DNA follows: TGTGCCAGCAGGACGGTGGGGGTCACAGATACGCAGTATTTT. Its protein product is CASRTVGVTDTQYF.

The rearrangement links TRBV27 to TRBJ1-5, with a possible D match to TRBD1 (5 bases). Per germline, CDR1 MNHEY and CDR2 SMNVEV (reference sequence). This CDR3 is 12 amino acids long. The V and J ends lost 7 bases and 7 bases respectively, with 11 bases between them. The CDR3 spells CASTEGDQPQHF. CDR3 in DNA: TGTGCCAGCACAGAAGGGGACCAGCCCCAGCATTTT.

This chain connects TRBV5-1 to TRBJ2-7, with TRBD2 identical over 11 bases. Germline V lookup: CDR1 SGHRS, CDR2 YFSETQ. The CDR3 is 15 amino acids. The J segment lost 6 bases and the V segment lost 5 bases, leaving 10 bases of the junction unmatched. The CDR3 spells CASSIVEGLAGEQYF. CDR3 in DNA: TGCGCCAGCAGTATAGTAGAAGGACTAGCGGGCGAGCAGTACTTC. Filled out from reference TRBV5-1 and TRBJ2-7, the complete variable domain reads KAGVTQTPRYLIKTRGQQVTLSCSPISGHRSVSWYQQTPGQGLQFLFEYFSETQRNKGNFPGRFSGRQFSNSRSEMNVSTLELGDSALYLCASSIVEGLAGEQYFGPGTRLTVT.

The DNA of the CDR3 is TGTGCCAGCAGCCTCTCGCTGGGGAATCATGAGCAGTTCTTC. As protein: CASSLSLGNHEQFF. This rearrangement joins TRBV27 to TRBJ2-1; D unclear. The germline V gene encodes CDR1 MNHEY and CDR2 SMNVEV (reference sequence). The CDR3 covers 14 residues. Trimming removed 6 bases at V and 8 bases at J, with 17 bases between.

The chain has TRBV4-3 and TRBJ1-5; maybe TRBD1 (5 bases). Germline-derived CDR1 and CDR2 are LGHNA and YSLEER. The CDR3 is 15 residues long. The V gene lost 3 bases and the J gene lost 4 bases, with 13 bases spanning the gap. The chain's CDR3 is CASSQERGLNQPQHF. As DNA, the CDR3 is TGCGCCAGCAGCCAGGAGCGGGGGTTGAATCAGCCCCAGCATTTT.

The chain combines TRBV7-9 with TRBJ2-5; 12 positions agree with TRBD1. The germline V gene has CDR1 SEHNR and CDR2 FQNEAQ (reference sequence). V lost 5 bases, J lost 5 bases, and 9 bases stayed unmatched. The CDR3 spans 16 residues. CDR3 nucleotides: TGTGCCAGCAGCGATCGGGACAGGGGGCGCCATGAGACCCAGTACTTC. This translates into CASSDRDRGRHETQYF.

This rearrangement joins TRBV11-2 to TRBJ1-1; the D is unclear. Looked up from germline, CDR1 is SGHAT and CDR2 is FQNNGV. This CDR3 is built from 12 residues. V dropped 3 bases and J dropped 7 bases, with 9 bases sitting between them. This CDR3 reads CASSLYGDEAFF. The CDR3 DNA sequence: TGTGCCAGCAGCTTGTATGGGGATGAAGCTTTCTTT.

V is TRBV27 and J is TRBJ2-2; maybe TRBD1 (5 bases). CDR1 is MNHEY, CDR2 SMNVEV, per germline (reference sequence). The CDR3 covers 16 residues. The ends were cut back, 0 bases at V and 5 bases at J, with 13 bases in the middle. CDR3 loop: CASSLSVSGRTGELFF. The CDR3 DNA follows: TGTGCCAGCAGTTTATCCGTGTCAGGGCGGACCGGGGAGCTGTTTTTT.